This entry lists 27 T cell receptor beta chains sequenced from one sample in a study of blood T cell repertoires in COVID-19. TCRdb's copy holds only in-frame clones and misses some; the assay was immunoSEQ multiplex PCR. The sample carries about 140,000 clones, around nine tenths recorded once. The source material was peripheral blood. These receptors originate from a woman between 50 and 59 years old with acute or convalescent COVID-19.

V and J are TRBV9 and TRBJ2-3; 7 nucleotides match TRBD2. Germline V gene data show CDR1 as SGDLS and CDR2 as YYNGEE. Unmatched junction bases numbered 3, after V lost 0 bases and J lost 2 bases. The CDR3 totals 15 residues. CDR3 residues: CASSVGGRNTDTQYF. The DNA of the CDR3 is TGTGCCAGCAGCGTAGGCGGGAGAAACACAGATACGCAGTATTTT.

The chain links TRBV19 to TRBJ2-3, with TRBD2 matching over 9 bases. CDR3 length: 17 residues. Looked up from germline, CDR1 is LNHDA and CDR2 is SQIVND (reference sequence). V shed 5 bases, J shed 2 bases, and the junction held 11 bases outside the gene matches. The CDR3 DNA reads TGTGCCAGTAGTCAACGCTATGGCGGGAGGGCCACAGATACGCAGTATTTT. This encodes CASSQRYGGRATDTQYF.

This chain joins TRBV12-3 or TRBV12-4 and TRBJ2-7, with a possible D match to TRBD2 (7 bases). The CDR3 consists of 13 residues. V dropped 6 bases and J dropped 3 bases, with 12 bases sitting between them. The CDR3 region is CASSRGGGYEQYF. CDR3 DNA: TGTGCCAGCAGCCGAGGGGGGGGCTACGAGCAGTACTTC.

This chain connects TRBV7-9 to TRBJ2-1; D call uncertain. Between the trimmed V and J ends, which lost 5 bases and 4 bases, there was a span of 21 bases. The germline gives CDR1 SEHNR, CDR2 FQNEAQ (reference sequence). This CDR3 contains 17 residues. CDR3 sequence: CASSPDPPNILYNEQFF. The CDR3 bases are TGTGCCAGCAGCCCCGATCCCCCTAATATATTGTACAATGAGCAGTTCTTC.

The V gene is TRBV15, the J gene TRBJ1-4, with D possibly being TRBD1 (5 bases). The CDR3 is 16 residues long. V shed 0 bases and J shed 2 bases, with 10 bases lying between them. Per germline, CDR1 LNHNV and CDR2 YYDKDF (reference sequence). CDR3 bases: TGTGCCACCAGCAGAGAGCAGGGCCGCACTAATGAAAAACTGTTTTTT. Amino acids: CATSREQGRTNEKLFF.

V usage is TRBV29-1 and J usage is TRBJ2-1; 7 bases match TRBD2. Trimming took 3 bases from V and 6 from J; bases not matched to a gene: 5. This CDR3 region has 13 residues. In germline, CDR1 is SQVTM, CDR2 ANQGSEA. This chain's CDR3 is CSVDQLASNEQFF. For the CDR3, the DNA is TGCAGCGTTGATCAACTAGCGAGCAATGAGCAGTTCTTC.

The chain links TRBV4-1 to TRBJ1-5; 9 bases map to TRBD1. The ends lost 2 bases at V and 4 bases at J; junction bases unmatched: 6. The germline V gene encodes CDR1 MGHRA and CDR2 YSYEKL. This CDR3 contains 16 residues. CDR3 nucleotides: TGCGCCAGCAGCCAATGGGGACAGGGTGGGAATCAGCCCCAGCATTTT. This codes for CASSQWGQGGNQPQHF.

This clone was seen only once. This chain links TRBV6-1 with TRBJ1-4; D perhaps matches TRBD1 (5 bases). CDR3 size: 17 residues. The V gene lost 1 base and the J gene lost 5 bases, with 17 bases spanning the gap. Germline CDR1 MNHNS, CDR2 SASEGT. In DNA form, the CDR3 reads TGTGCCAGCAGTGAAGGGCCGGCGACAGATCTGAATGAAAAACTGTTTTTT. Protein sequence: CASSEGPATDLNEKLFF.

This chain links TRBV5-1 with TRBJ1-1; 7 bases match TRBD1. CDR3 length: 14 amino acids. CDR1 and CDR2 from the germline V gene are SGHRS and YFSETQ. J gave up 4 bases and V 4 bases, and 7 bases lay outside the gene matches. The CDR3 DNA is TGCGCCAGCAGCCCCCAGGGGGGAAGCACTGAAGCTTTCTTT. Its translation: CASSPQGGSTEAFF.

The chain carries TRBV5-6 and TRBJ1-5; tentatively, D is TRBD1 (6 bases). This CDR3 comprises 13 residues. Germline CDR1 reads SGHDT; CDR2 reads YYEEEE. V lost 5 bases, J lost 9 bases, and 15 bases lay in between. The CDR3 sequence is CASSQGWTGPQHF. CDR3 bases: TGTGCCAGCAGTCAGGGGTGGACTGGGCCCCAGCATTTT.

The gene calls are TRBV9 and TRBJ1-1; 10 bases match TRBD1. The J segment lost 11 bases and the V segment lost 0 bases, leaving 7 bases of the junction unmatched. Germline V gene data show CDR1 as SGDLS and CDR2 as YYNGEE. The CDR3 is made up of 14 amino acids. The CDR3 nucleotides are TGTGCCAGCAGCGTAGCCCCCGGGACAGGGGAGGCTTTCTTT. It codes for CASSVAPGTGEAFF. The full variable domain, rest sourced from reference TRBV9 and TRBJ1-1, is DSGVTQTPKHLITATGQRVTLRCSPRSGDLSVYWYQQSLDQGLQFLIQYYNGEERAKGNILERFSAQQFPDLHSELNLSSLELGDSALYFCASSVAPGTGEAFFGQGTRLTVV.

The V gene is TRBV28, the J gene TRBJ2-7; a possible D gene is TRBD2 (6 bases). The CDR3 contains 13 residues. With 7 bases removed from V and 4 bases from J, the gap between germline ends came to 14 bases. The germline V gene has CDR1 MDHEN and CDR2 SYDVKM. CDR3 region: CASTTGTFYEQYF. The CDR3 coding sequence is TGTGCCAGCACTACCGGGACTTTTTACGAGCAGTACTTC.

J is TRBJ1-2 and V is TRBV19; the match to TRBD1 covers 9 bases. With V trimmed by 11 bases and J by 4 bases, 8 bases remained unmatched. The CDR3 is 13 amino acids. Looked up from germline, CDR1 is LNHDA and CDR2 is SQIVND (reference sequence). The DNA for the CDR3 is TGTGCCGGGAGGGGGACAGGGACCTATGGCTACACCTTC. Amino acids: CAGRGTGTYGYTF.

This sequence joins TRBV5-1 and TRBJ1-2; weak D call: TRBD1 (5 bases). This CDR3 comprises 14 residues. The germline V gene encodes CDR1 SGHRS and CDR2 YFSETQ. V lost 2 bases and J 0 bases, leaving 8 bases between the germline ends. The CDR3 bases are TGCGCCAGCAGCTTAGACAGCCCTAACTATGGCTACACCTTC. This codes for CASSLDSPNYGYTF.

The rearrangement uses TRBV5-1 and TRBJ1-1; D is perhaps TRBD1 (5 bases). The germline CDR1 and CDR2 sequences are SGHRS and YFSETQ. Trimming took 1 base from V and 0 from J, leaving 7 bases between them. This CDR3 is built from 14 residues. In nucleotides, the CDR3 is TGCGCCAGCAGCTTGTGGGGGGTGAACACTGAAGCTTTCTTT. It is translated as CASSLWGVNTEAFF.

The chain uses TRBV15 and TRBJ1-1; 9 positions agree with TRBD1. The trim removed 3 bases at V and 2 bases at J, leaving 4 bases unmatched. CDR1 and CDR2 (germline): LNHNV, YYDKDF (reference sequence). The CDR3 loop spans 15 amino acids. The CDR3 DNA reads TGTGCCACCAGCAGCCCGGGACAGGGAAACACTGAAGCTTTCTTT. Translation: CATSSPGQGNTEAFF.

DNA of the CDR3: TGTGCCAGCAGCGTAGATTTAGGTGGGCAGGGCGGTGAAAAACTGTTTTTT. As protein: CASSVDLGGQGGEKLFF. The rearrangement joins TRBV9 to TRBJ1-4; weak D call: TRBD1 (5 bases). The CDR3 covers 17 residues. V was cut by 0 bases and J by 7 bases, with 19 bases left in between. Germline CDR1 reads SGDLS; CDR2 reads YYNGEE. Looking up the rest from reference TRBV9 and TRBJ1-4 gives the full variable domain: DSGVTQTPKHLITATGQRVTLRCSPRSGDLSVYWYQQSLDQGLQFLIQYYNGEERAKGNILERFSAQQFPDLHSELNLSSLELGDSALYFCASSVDLGGQGGEKLFFGSGTQLSVL.

The chain has TRBV25-1 and TRBJ1-1, with 7 bases aligning to TRBD1. Germline V gene lookup returns CDR1 MGHDK and CDR2 SYGVNS. The CDR3 covers 12 residues. Trimming took 6 bases from V and 6 from J; bases not matched to a gene: 4. CDR3 sequence (DNA): TGTGCCAGCAGCACAGGGGCTTCTGAAGCTTTCTTT. This encodes CASSTGASEAFF.

The CDR3 DNA reads as TGTGCCAGCAAAAACCATCCCGGCGGCTTCTCCTACGAGCAGTACTTC. It yields the protein CASKNHPGGFSYEQYF. This chain links TRBV11-2 with TRBJ2-7, with unresolved D. V was shortened by 7 bases and J by 0 bases, with 19 bases between the two germline ends. This CDR3 has 16 residues. CDR1 is SGHAT and CDR2 is FQNNGV in the germline V gene. The complete variable domain, with remaining parts taken from reference TRBV11-2 and TRBJ2-7, reads EAGVAQSPRYKIIEKRQSVAFWCNPISGHATLYWYQQILGQGPKLLIQFQNNGVVDDSQLPKDRFSAERLKGVDSTLKIQPAKLEDSAVYLCASKNHPGGFSYEQYFGPGTRLTVT.

The chain has TRBV27 and TRBJ2-3; no clear D. Trimming shortened V by 2 bases and J by 0 bases, and 12 bases separated the two germline ends. The CDR3 covers 16 residues. The germline gives CDR1 MNHEY, CDR2 SMNVEV (reference sequence). Here the CDR3 DNA reads TGTGCCAGCAGTTTAAGTCGCGGATCTAGCACAGATACGCAGTATTTT. It yields the protein CASSLSRGSSTDTQYF.

The chain carries TRBV29-1 and TRBJ1-2; 7 bases map to TRBD1. Germline CDR1 and CDR2: SQVTM and ANQGSEA. The CDR3 spans 12 residues. V lost 5 bases and J lost 2; bases outside the gene matches: 2. CDR3 protein: CSVQGQNYGYTF. The CDR3 bases are TGCAGCGTTCAGGGACAGAACTATGGCTACACCTTC.

The chain is built from TRBV5-6 and TRBJ1-2; tentatively, D is TRBD1 (6 bases). The CDR3 extends over 16 amino acids. Germline CDR1 and CDR2: SGHDT and YYEEEE. V was trimmed by 4 bases and J by 8 bases, leaving 24 bases between them. Here the CDR3 DNA reads TGTGCCAGCAGCCCTCGTTTCGGGACAACCCTAGGGGGCTACACCTTC. Residues: CASSPRFGTTLGGYTF. The full variable domain, completed using reference TRBV5-6 and TRBJ1-2, is DAGVTQSPTHLIKTRGQQVTLRCSPKSGHDTVSWYQQALGQGPQFIFQYYEEEERQRGNFPDRFSGHQFPNYSSELNVNALLLGDSALYLCASSPRFGTTLGGYTFGSGTRLTVV.

CDR3 residues: CASSERTDEQYF. In DNA, the CDR3 is TGTGCCAGCAGTGAGAGGACAGACGAGCAGTACTTC. This sequence joins TRBV2 and TRBJ2-7, with TRBD1 as a possible D gene (6 bases). CDR1 is SNHLY and CDR2 is FYNNEI in the germline V gene. Trimming took 3 bases from V and 5 from J, leaving 8 bases between them. The CDR3 has 12 amino acids.

The chain employs TRBV11-2 and TRBJ1-6; maybe TRBD1 (5 bases). Germline CDR1 is SGHAT and CDR2 is FQNNGV. Trimming left V 3 bases short and J 10 bases short, with 13 bases between. The CDR3 is 14 residues long. CDR3 coding DNA: TGTGCCAGCAGCTTTCAAGGGGTCGGGTCACCCCTCCACTTT. This encodes CASSFQGVGSPLHF.

This rearrangement joins TRBV7-2 to TRBJ2-3; TRBD2 matches at 7 bases. The V gene end was trimmed by 2 bases and the J gene end by 4 bases; junction bases not matched to a gene: 9. The V gene's germline CDR1 is SGHTA and CDR2 FQGNSA. The CDR3 loop spans 16 amino acids. This chain's CDR3 is CASSLLRESGADTQYF. CDR3 sequence (DNA): TGTGCCAGCAGCTTACTGCGGGAGAGCGGCGCAGATACGCAGTATTTT.

V and J are TRBV10-3 and TRBJ1-5; 9 bases map to TRBD1. The germline V gene has CDR1 ENHRY and CDR2 SYGVKD. The ends lost 2 bases at V and 5 bases at J; junction bases unmatched: 7. The CDR3 totals 16 residues. CDR3 nucleotides: TGTGCCATCAGTGAGCCGGGACAGGGTCGGGATCAGCCCCAGCATTTT. Translation gives CAISEPGQGRDQPQHF.

V gene TRBV19 combines with J gene TRBJ1-5; 9 nucleotides agree with TRBD1. J lost 3 bases, V lost 8 bases, and 2 bases had no gene match. The CDR3 spans 13 residues. Germline lookup yields CDR1 LNHDA and CDR2 SQIVND (reference sequence). The CDR3 loop reads CASGDRDNQPQHF. CDR3 DNA: TGTGCCAGTGGGGACAGGGACAATCAGCCCCAGCATTTT.